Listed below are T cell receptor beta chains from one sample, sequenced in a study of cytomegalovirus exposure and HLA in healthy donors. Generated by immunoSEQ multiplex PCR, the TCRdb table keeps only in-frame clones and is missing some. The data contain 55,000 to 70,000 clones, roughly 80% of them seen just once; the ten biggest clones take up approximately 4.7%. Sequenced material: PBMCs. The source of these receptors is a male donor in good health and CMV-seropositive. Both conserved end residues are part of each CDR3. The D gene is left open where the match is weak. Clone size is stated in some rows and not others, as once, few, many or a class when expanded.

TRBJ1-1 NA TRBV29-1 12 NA TGCAGCGTTTATCAGGGGAACACTGAAGCTTTCTTT CSVYQGNTEAFF
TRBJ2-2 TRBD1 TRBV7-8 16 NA TGTGCCAGCAGCTTATCATCAGGGGGCGCAACCGGGGAGCTGTTTTTT CASSLSSGGATGELFF
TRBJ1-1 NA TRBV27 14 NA TGTGCCAGCAGCTCCGGGGGGCGTAGCACTGAAGCTTTCTTT CASSSGGRSTEAFF
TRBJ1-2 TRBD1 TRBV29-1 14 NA TGCAGCGTTGAAGATACAGGGGACCCTATAGGCTACACCTTC CSVEDTGDPIGYTF
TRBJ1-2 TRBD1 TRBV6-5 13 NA TGTGCCAGCAGCCTACAGGGGAACTATGGCTACACCTTC CASSLQGNYGYTF
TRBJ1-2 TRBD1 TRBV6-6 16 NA TGTGCCAGCAGTTACTCTCCAGGGGGTTCTAACTATGGCTACACCTTC CASSYSPGGSNYGYTF
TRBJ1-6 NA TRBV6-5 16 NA TGTGCCAGCAGTTTTGAACCAAGGGGGTTCAATTCACCCCTCCACTTT CASSFEPRGFNSPLHF
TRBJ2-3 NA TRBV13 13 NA TGTGCCAGCAGCTTAGCCGTCCCAGATACGCAGTATTTT CASSLAVPDTQYF
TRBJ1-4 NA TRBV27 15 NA TGTGCCAGCAGTTTATCGAACCGGAGGAATGAAAAACTGTTTTTT CASSLSNRRNEKLFF
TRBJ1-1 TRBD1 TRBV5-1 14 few TGCGCCAGCAGCGTGGGACAGGGAAACACTGAAGCTTTCTTT CASSVGQGNTEAFF
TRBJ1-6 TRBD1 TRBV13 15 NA TGTGCCAGCAGCGCCGGGACAGTAATTAATTCACCCCTCCACTTT CASSAGTVINSPLHF
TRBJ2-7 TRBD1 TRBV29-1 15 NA TGCAGCGTCCAATTTTCGGGACAGGGTCCCTACGAGCAGTACTTC CSVQFSGQGPYEQYF
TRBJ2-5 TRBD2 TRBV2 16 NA TGTGCCAGCATCTTGAGGCGGCGGGGGGTTGGGGAGACCCAGTACTTC CASILRRRGVGETQYF
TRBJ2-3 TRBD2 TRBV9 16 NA TGTGCCAGCAGCGTAGTCCCTAGCGGGCGCACAGATACGCAGTATTTT CASSVVPSGRTDTQYF
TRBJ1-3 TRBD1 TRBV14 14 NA TGTGCCAGCAGCCGAAGACAGGGAGGAAACACCATATATTTT CASSRRQGGNTIYF
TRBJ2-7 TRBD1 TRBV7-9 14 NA TGTGCCAGCAGCCAAACAGGGGGCCTCCACGAGCAGTACTTC CASSQTGGLHEQYF
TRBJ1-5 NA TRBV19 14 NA TGTGCCAGTAGTGAGATTCTTTCCAATCAGCCCCAGCATTTT CASSEILSNQPQHF
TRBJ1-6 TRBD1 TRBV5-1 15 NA TGCGCCAGCAGCTTGGCCGGGGACAGTTATTCACCCCTCCACTTT CASSLAGDSYSPLHF
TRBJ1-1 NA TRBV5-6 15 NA TGTGCCAGCAGCCGAATAGCCCGGATGGACACTGAAGCTTTCTTT CASSRIARMDTEAFF
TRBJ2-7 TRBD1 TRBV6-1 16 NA TGTGCCAGCAGTGAGATGGAGGACAGGGGGCGCGACGAGCAGTACTTC CASSEMEDRGRDEQYF
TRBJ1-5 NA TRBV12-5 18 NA TGTGCTAGTGGTTTGGTCAACACAGCACAGGGAGGCAATCAGCCCCAGCATTTT CASGLVNTAQGGNQPQHF
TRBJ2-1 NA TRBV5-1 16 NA TGCGCCAGCAGCTTCTATGGAGAGAGCTCCTACAATGAGCAGTTCTTC CASSFYGESSYNEQFF
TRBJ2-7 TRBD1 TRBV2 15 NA TGTGCCAGCAGTGAGTTCCCGGGACAGGTCTACGAGCAGTACTTC CASSEFPGQVYEQYF
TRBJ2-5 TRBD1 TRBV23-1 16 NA TGCGCCAGCAGTCAGGTACCCCGGGACAGTGAGGAGACCCAGTACTTC CASSQVPRDSEETQYF
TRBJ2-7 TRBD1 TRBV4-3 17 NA TGCGCCAGCAGCTTAGGACAGGGCCCTACCATTGATTACGAGCAGTACTTC CASSLGQGPTIDYEQYF
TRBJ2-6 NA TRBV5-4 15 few TGTGCCAGCAGCTTGGGCGGAACTGGGGCCAACGTCCTGACTTTC CASSLGGTGANVLTF
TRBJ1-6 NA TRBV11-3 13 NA TGTGCCAGCAGCTTAGACCAAAATTCACCCCTCCACTTT CASSLDQNSPLHF
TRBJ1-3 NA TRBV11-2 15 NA TGTGCCAGCAGCTCATCTAGGGGTGGTGGAAACACCATATATTTT CASSSSRGGGNTIYF
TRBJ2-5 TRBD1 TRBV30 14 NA TGTGCCTGGAGTGCGGGCAGGGGGCGAGAGACCCAGTACTTC CAWSAGRGRETQYF
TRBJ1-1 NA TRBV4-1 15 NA TGCGCCAGCAGCCGCCTAGAAGGGACCTCACGGGGGGCTTTCTTT CASSRLEGTSRGAFF
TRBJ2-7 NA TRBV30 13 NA TGTGCCTGGAGCTTGGCCGGGGGCTACGAGCAGTACTTC CAWSLAGGYEQYF
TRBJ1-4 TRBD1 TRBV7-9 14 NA TGTGCCAGCAGCTCGGGACAGGGAGGTGAAAAACTGTTTTTT CASSSGQGGEKLFF
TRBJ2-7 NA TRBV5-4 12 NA TGTGCCAGCAGCTTGGAGGGGTACGAGCAGTACTTC CASSLEGYEQYF
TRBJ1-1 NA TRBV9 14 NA TGTGCCAGCAGCGTAGGGCAGAAGAACACTGAAGCTTTCTTT CASSVGQKNTEAFF
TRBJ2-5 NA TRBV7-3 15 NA TGTGCCAGCAGCCCCGGGGGAAGACCCCAAGAGACCCAGTACTTC CASSPGGRPQETQYF
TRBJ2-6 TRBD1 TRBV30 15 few TGTGCCTTTGGACAGGGGTCCTCTGGGGCCAACGTCCTGACTTTC CAFGQGSSGANVLTF
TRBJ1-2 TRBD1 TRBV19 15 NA TGTGCCAGTAGTGATCCTACAGGGGGCTACGATGGCTACACCTTC CASSDPTGGYDGYTF
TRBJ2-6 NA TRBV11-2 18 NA TGTGCCAGCAGCTTAGTTTACAGCTACAGCTCTGGGGCCAACGTCCTGACTTTC CASSLVYSYSSGANVLTF
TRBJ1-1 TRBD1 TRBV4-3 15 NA TGCGCCAGCAGCCAAGAACAGGGGACGCACACTGAAGCTTTCTTT CASSQEQGTHTEAFF
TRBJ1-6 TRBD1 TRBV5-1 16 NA TGCGCCAGCAGCAGTACAGGGGTCTGGATCGAATCACCCCTCCACTTT CASSSTGVWIESPLHF
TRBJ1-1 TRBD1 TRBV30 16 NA TGTGCCTGGAATCCATGGACAGGGGGCAAGGCGGCTGAAGCTTTCTTT CAWNPWTGGKAAEAFF
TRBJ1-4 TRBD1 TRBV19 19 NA TGTGCCAGTAGTACTCGCTACGACACTTCAGGGGGACCTAATGAAAAACTGTTTTTT CASSTRYDTSGGPNEKLFF
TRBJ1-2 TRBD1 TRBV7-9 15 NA TGTGCCAGCAGCCCCCACGCGGGACAGCTCTATGGCTACACCTTC CASSPHAGQLYGYTF
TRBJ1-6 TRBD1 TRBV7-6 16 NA TGTGCCAGCAGCTTAGGGGTGACAGGGGGCGATTCACCCCTCCACTTT CASSLGVTGGDSPLHF
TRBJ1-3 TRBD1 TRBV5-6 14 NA TGTGCCAGCAGTTTGACAGGGTTTGGAAACACCATATATTTT CASSLTGFGNTIYF
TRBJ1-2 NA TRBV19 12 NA TGTGCCAGTAGTGGGCCAGTGGAAGGCTACACCTTC CASSGPVEGYTF
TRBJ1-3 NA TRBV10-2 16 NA TGCGCCAGCAGTGAATACAGACAGACTTCTGGAAACACCATATATTTT CASSEYRQTSGNTIYF